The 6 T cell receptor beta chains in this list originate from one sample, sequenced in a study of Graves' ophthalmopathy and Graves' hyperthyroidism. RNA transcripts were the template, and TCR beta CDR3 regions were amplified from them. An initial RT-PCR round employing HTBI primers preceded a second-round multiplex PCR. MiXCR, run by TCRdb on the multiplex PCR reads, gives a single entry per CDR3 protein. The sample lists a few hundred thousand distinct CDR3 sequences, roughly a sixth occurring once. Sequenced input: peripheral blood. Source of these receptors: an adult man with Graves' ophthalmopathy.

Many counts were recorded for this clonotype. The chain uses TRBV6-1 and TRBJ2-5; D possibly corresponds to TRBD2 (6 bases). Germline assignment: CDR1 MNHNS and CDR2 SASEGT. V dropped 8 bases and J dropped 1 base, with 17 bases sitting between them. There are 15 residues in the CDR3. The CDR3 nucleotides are TGTGCCAGCTCCCTCACCCGGGGGAGCCAAGAGACCCAGTACTTC. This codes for CASSLTRGSQETQYF.

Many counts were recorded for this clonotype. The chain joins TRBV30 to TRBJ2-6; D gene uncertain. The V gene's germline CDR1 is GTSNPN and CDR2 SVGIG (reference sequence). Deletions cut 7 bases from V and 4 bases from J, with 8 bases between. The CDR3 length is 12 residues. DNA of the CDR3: TGTGCCTTCCTGACCGGGGCCAACGTCCTGACTTTC. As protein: CAFLTGANVLTF. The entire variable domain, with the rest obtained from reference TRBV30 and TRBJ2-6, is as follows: SQTIHQWPATLVQPVGSPLSLECTVEGTSNPNLYWYRQAAGRGLQLLFYSVGIGQISSEVPQNLSASRPQDRQFILSSKKLLLSDSGFYLCAFLTGANVLTFGAGSRLTVL.

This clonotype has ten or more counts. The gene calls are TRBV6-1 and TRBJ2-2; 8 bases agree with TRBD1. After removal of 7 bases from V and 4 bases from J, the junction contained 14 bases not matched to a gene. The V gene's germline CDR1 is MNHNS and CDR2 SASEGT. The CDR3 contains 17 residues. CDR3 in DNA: TGTGCCAGCAAACGCTATCTACAAACAGGGGGCACCGGGGAGCTGTTTTTT. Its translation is CASKRYLQTGGTGELFF.

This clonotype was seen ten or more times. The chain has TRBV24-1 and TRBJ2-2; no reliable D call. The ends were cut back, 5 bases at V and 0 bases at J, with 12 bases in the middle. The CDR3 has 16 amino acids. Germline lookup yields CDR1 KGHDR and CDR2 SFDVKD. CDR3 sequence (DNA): TGTGCCACCAGTGCCTGGGCGGCTACGAACACCGGGGAGCTGTTTTTT. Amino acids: CATSAWAATNTGELFF.

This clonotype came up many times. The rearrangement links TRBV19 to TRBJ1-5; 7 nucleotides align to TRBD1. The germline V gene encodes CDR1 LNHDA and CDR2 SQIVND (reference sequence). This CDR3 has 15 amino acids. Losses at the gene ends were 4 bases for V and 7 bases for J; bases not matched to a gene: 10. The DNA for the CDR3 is TGTGCCAGTAGTACGGGACAGACATCCGGGCAGCCCCAGCATTTT. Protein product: CASSTGQTSGQPQHF. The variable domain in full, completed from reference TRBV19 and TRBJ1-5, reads DGGITQSPKYLFRKEGQNVTLSCEQNLNHDAMYWYRQDPGQGLRLIYYSQIVNDFQKGDIAEGYSVSREKKESFPLTVTSAQKNPTAFYLCASSTGQTSGQPQHFGDGTRLSIL.

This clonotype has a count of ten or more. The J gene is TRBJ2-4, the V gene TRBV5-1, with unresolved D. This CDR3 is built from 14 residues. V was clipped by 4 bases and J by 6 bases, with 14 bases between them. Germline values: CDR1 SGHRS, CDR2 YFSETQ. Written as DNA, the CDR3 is TGCGCCAGCAGCGTCGACGGTGGATCAAACATTCAGTACTTC. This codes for CASSVDGGSNIQYF.